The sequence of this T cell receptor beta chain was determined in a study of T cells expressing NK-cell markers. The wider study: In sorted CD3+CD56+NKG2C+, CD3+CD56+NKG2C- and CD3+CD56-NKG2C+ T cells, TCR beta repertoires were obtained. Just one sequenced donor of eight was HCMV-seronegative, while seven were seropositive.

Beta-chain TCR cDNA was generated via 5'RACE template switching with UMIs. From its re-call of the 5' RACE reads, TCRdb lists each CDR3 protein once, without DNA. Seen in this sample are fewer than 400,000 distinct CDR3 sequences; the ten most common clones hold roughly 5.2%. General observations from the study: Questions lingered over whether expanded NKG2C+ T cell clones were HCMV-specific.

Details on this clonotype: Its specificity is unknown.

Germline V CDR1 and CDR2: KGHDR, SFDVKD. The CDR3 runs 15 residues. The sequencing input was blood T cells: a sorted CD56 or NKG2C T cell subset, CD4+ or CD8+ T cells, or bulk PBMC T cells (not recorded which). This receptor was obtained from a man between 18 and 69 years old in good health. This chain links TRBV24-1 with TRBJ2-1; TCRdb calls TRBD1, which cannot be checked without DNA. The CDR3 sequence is CATSLLGTGLNEQFF.